One T cell receptor (beta chain) is described in this entry. Its antigen is still unknown. Only patients with CD8+CD57+ cell expansion on flow cytometry were chosen for sequencing. All patients were therapy-naive when blood was sampled. This sample was included in a study of CD8+CD57+ T cells in acquired aplastic anemia. Turning to the study itself: An average of about 3.2 ug of DNA was obtained from sorted CD4+ and CD8+ cells. General study findings and limits: It was found that nearly 30 CD8+ CDR3 sequences were shared between patients and controls.

Germline V gene data show CDR1 as LNHDA and CDR2 as SQIVND (reference sequence). J was trimmed by 6 bases and V by 7 bases; bases with no gene match: 5. The CDR3 sequence is 14 residues long. Genomic DNA constituted the template upon which TCR beta VDJ and CDR3 profiling was performed. TCRdb re-called the reads through MiXCR, storing one row per CDR3 protein. Here the sample spans more than 150,000 distinct CDR3 sequences, roughly 50% being singletons. The sequence derives from a human donor with aplastic anemia. This rearrangement joins TRBV19 to TRBJ2-3; 12 bases map to TRBD2. The specimen sequenced was sorted CD4+, CD8+, or CD8+CD57+ T cells (not recorded which) from PBMCs. The CDR3, as DNA: TGTGCCAGTAAGGCTAGCGGGGGGGCCGATACGCAGTATTTT. Translated, it gives CASKASGGADTQYF. Supplemented by reference TRBV19 and TRBJ2-3, the full variable domain reads DGGITQSPKYLFRKEGQNVTLSCEQNLNHDAMYWYRQDPGQGLRLIYYSQIVNDFQKGDIAEGYSVSREKKESFPLTVTSAQKNPTAFYLCASKASGGADTQYFGPGTRLTVL.